The source of this T cell receptor (beta chain) is a study of Graves' ophthalmopathy and Graves' hyperthyroidism. RNA served as the template for amplifying TCR beta CDR3 regions. The authors performed first-round RT-PCR with HTBI primers and then a second-round multiplex PCR. TCRdb called the multiplex PCR reads again in MiXCR, with one record for every CDR3 protein. The profile shows 350,000 to 450,000 distinct CDR3 sequences, around 17% of them singletons. Ophthalmopathy donors' eye disease showed moderate-to-severe activity, CAS of at least 3, NOSPECS of at least 4 and duration under 3 months. With 4 bases removed from V and 3 bases from J, the gap between germline ends came to 9 bases. Looked up from germline, CDR1 is ENHRY and CDR2 is SYGVKD. The CDR3 totals 14 residues. This clonotype came up many times.

The V and J genes are TRBV10-3 and TRBJ2-2, with a weak D call TRBD1 (5 bases). Source material: peripheral blood. The sequence derives from a woman aged 18-29 years with Graves' ophthalmopathy. CDR3 in DNA: TGTGCCATCAGTGGGGGCCCCCACACCGGGGAGCTGTTTTTT. Amino acids: CAISGGPHTGELFF.